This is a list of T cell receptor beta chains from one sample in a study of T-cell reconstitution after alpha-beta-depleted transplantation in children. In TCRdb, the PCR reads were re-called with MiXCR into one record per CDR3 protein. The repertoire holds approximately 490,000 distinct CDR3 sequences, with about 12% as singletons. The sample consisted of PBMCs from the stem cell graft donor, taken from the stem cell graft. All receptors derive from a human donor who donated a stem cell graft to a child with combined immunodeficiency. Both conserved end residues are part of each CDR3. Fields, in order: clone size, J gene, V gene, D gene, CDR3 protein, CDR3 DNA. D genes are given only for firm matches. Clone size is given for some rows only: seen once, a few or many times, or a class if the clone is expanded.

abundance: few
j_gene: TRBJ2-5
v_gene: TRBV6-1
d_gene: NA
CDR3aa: CASRPRQAAQETQYF
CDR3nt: TGTGCCAGCAGACCCAGACAGGCGGCCCAAGAGACCCAGTACTTC

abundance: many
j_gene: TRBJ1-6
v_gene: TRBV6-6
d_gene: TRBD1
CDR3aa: CASSYSGGQPYNSPLHF
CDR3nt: TGTGCCAGCAGTTACTCGGGGGGACAGCCGTATAATTCACCCCTCCACTTT

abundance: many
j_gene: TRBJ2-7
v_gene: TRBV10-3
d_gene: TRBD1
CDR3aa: CAISGQGYEQYF
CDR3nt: TGTGCCATCAGTGGACAGGGATACGAGCAGTACTTC

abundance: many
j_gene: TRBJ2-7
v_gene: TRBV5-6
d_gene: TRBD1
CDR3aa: CASSLAGTGSAREQYF
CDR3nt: TGTGCCAGCAGCTTGGCAGGGACAGGGTCGGCTCGAGAGCAGTACTTC

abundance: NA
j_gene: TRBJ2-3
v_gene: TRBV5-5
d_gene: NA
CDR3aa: CASSLVQGITDTQYF
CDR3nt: TGTGCCAGCAGCTTGGTCCAGGGGATAACAGATACGCAGTATTTT

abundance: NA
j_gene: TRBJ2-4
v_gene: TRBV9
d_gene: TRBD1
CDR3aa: CSSSVTGGWDIQYF
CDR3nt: TGTTCCAGCAGCGTGACAGGGGGCTGGGACATTCAGTACTTC

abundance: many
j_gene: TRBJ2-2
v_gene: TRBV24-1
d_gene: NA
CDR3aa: CATGQGYTGELFF
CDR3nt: TGTGCCACCGGGCAGGGATACACCGGGGAGCTGTTTTTT

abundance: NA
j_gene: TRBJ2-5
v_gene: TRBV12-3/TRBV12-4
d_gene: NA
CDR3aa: CASRGPEGQETQYF
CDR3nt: TGTGCCAGCAGGGGACCCGAAGGGCAAGAGACCCAGTACTTC

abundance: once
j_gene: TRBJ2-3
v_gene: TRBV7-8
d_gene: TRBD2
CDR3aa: CASSLVGRLAGAQDTQYF
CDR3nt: TGTGCCAGCAGCTTAGTGGGCCGACTAGCGGGGGCCCAAGATACGCAGTATTTT

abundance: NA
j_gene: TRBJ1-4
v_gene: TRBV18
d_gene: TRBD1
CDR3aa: CASSPTGFLEKLFF
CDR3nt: TGTGCCAGCTCACCGACAGGGTTTCTTGAAAAACTGTTTTTT